This entry lists 30 T cell receptor beta chains sequenced from one sample in a study of shared clonotypes between healthy human individuals (dated by TCRdb to the early 2020s). Library construction relied on the immunoSEQ multiplex PCR assay. TCRdb carries this immuneACCESS record with in-frame sequences only. Its versions omit some clonotypes, under half of them owing to an unresolved V gene in the studies checked, with the rest unexplained. Counted in this sample were roughly 1 million clones; about 70% of them appeared once. The leading ten clones occupy over 1.3% of the sample. The sequenced sample was memory CD4+ T cells sorted from blood. Sample cell subset or site, as interpreted from the label and publication: CD45RA-negative fraction. Receptor source: a man in his late teens or twenties in good health.

This chain links TRBV10-2 with TRBJ1-5, with D unclear. Per germline, CDR1 WSHSY and CDR2 SAAADI. With 4 bases removed from V and 4 bases from J, the gap between germline ends came to 11 bases. The CDR3 runs 14 residues. DNA for the CDR3: TGCGCCAGCAGTGGTTCAAACATTAATCAGCCCCAGCATTTT. It specifies CASSGSNINQPQHF.

In its sample, this clone was seen a few times. This sample includes further DNA sequences coding for the same CDR3. This chain connects TRBV4-1 to TRBJ1-3; D uncertain. Germline V gene sequence: CDR1 MGHRA, CDR2 YSYEKL. The CDR3 extends over 15 amino acids. Trimming left V 0 bases short and J 1 base short, with 7 bases between. The CDR3 loop reads CASSQDRGSGNTIYF. CDR3 DNA: TGCGCCAGCAGCCAAGATCGGGGTTCTGGAAACACCATATATTTT.

The chain has TRBV7-6 and TRBJ2-7; D not certain. Per germline, CDR1 SGHVS and CDR2 FNYEAQ. The CDR3 extends over 15 amino acids. V shed 1 base and J shed 3 bases, with 13 bases lying between them. CDR3 nucleotide sequence: TGTGCCAGCAGCTTAGGAGCAGAGAATAACTACGAGCAGTACTTC. This sequence encodes CASSLGAENNYEQYF.

The chain carries TRBV5-6 and TRBJ2-5; D is unclear. The J call may be mistaken, given a closer DNA end match to TRBJ2-7. CDR1 and CDR2 (germline): SGHDT, YYEEEE. This CDR3 is built from 14 residues. For the CDR3, the DNA is TGTGCCAGCAGCTTGGCCGGTTGGGGCTACGAGCAGTACTTC. It encodes CASSLAGWGYEQYF.

The chain links TRBV6-4 to TRBJ2-1; possible D gene TRBD1, 7 bases. The CDR3 loop spans 13 amino acids. Germline loops: CDR1 MRHNA, CDR2 SNTAGT. V gave up 3 bases and J gave up 7 bases, with 10 bases separating them. This chain's CDR3 is CASSEQGRNEQFF. The CDR3 DNA sequence: TGTGCCAGCAGTGAACAGGGGAGGAATGAGCAGTTCTTC.

A few counts support this clone. The chain employs TRBV5-6 and TRBJ2-3; 11 nucleotides agree with TRBD2. Germline V lookup: CDR1 SGHDT, CDR2 YYEEEE. Trimming took 4 bases from V and 5 from J; bases not matched to a gene: 15. This CDR3 region has 18 residues. CDR3 region: CASSALVNSGGAGDTQYF. The CDR3 nucleotides read TGTGCCAGCAGCGCCCTAGTTAATAGCGGGGGGGCTGGAGATACGCAGTATTTT.

The chain links TRBV9 to TRBJ2-7; possible D gene TRBD2, 5 bases. CDR1 is SGDLS, CDR2 YYNGEE, per germline. Trimming stripped 2 bases from V and 0 bases from J, with 12 bases between. CDR3 size: 15 residues. CDR3 in amino acids: CASSVEAGSSYEQYF. In DNA, the CDR3 is TGTGCCAGCAGCGTGGAGGCGGGCAGCTCCTACGAGCAGTACTTC.

The chain employs TRBV30 and TRBJ1-5; 7 bases map to TRBD1. Germline V gene sequence: CDR1 GTSNPN, CDR2 SVGIG (reference sequence). The V segment lost 2 bases and the J segment 7 bases; nucleotides outside the gene matches: 8. This CDR3 spans 14 amino acids. The CDR3 sequence: CAWSIGGPGQPQHF. The DNA for the CDR3 is TGTGCCTGGAGTATAGGGGGCCCTGGACAGCCCCAGCATTTT. Based on the CDR3 plus reference TRBV30 and TRBJ1-5, the full variable domain is SQTIHQWPATLVQPVGSPLSLECTVEGTSNPNLYWYRQAAGRGLQLLFYSVGIGQISSEVPQNLSASRPQDRQFILSSKKLLLSDSGFYLCAWSIGGPGQPQHFGDGTRLSIL.

This chain links TRBV2 with TRBJ2-7; the D gene is possibly TRBD2 (5 bases). V was clipped by 3 bases and J by 5 bases, with 14 bases between them. This CDR3 has 14 amino acids. Germline lookup yields CDR1 SNHLY and CDR2 FYNNEI. The CDR3 nucleotides read TGTGCCAGCAGTGACTTACTAGTTACCCACGAGCAGTACTTC. The encoded protein is CASSDLLVTHEQYF.

The chain uses TRBV28 and TRBJ2-2; 9 bases are a match to TRBD2. Germline V gene lookup returns CDR1 MDHEN and CDR2 SYDVKM. J gave up 1 base and V 6 bases, and 3 bases lay outside the gene matches. The CDR3 consists of 15 residues. CDR3 protein: CASRSGGMNTGELFF. The DNA of the CDR3 is TGTGCCAGCAGGAGCGGGGGGATGAACACCGGGGAGCTGTTTTTT.

This clone has a handful of counts. This chain uses TRBV10-3 with TRBJ1-1; 8 bases align to TRBD1. The CDR3 has 16 residues. The V segment lost 10 bases and the J segment 1 base; nucleotides outside the gene matches: 14. CDR1 ENHRY and CDR2 SYGVKD come from the germline V gene. DNA for the CDR3: TGTGCCACCCACATGGGACAGGCTTACCCGAACACTGAAGCTTTCTTT. It yields the protein CATHMGQAYPNTEAFF.

The chain carries TRBV6-6 and TRBJ1-2; no clear D. The CDR3 loop spans 13 amino acids. Trimming removed 2 bases from V and 0 bases from J, with 4 bases in between. Germline V CDR1 and CDR2: MNHNY, SVGAGI (reference sequence). The CDR3 DNA is TGTGCCAGCAGTTACGAGACTAACTATGGCTACACCTTC. Translated, it gives CASSYETNYGYTF.

In its sample, this clone was seen many times. The rearrangement uses TRBV9 and TRBJ2-1, with TRBD1 as a possible D gene (5 bases). CDR1 and CDR2 (germline): SGDLS, YYNGEE. V dropped 0 bases and J dropped 3 bases, with 16 bases sitting between them. The CDR3 loop spans 17 amino acids. CDR3 loop: CASSVGPPGISYNEQFF. CDR3 coding DNA: TGTGCCAGCAGCGTAGGACCCCCAGGGATAAGCTACAATGAGCAGTTCTTC. The entire variable domain, with the rest obtained from reference TRBV9 and TRBJ2-1, is as follows: DSGVTQTPKHLITATGQRVTLRCSPRSGDLSVYWYQQSLDQGLQFLIQYYNGEERAKGNILERFSAQQFPDLHSELNLSSLELGDSALYFCASSVGPPGISYNEQFFGPGTRLTVL.

This rearrangement joins TRBV5-3 to TRBJ1-5; D gene unclear. TRBV5-3 is classed as an ORF, of uncertain function. The CDR3 contains 14 residues. The V and J ends lost 4 bases and 6 bases respectively, with 14 bases between them. Here the CDR3 DNA reads TGTGCCAGAAGCCCCAGTAGGTTGGGTCAGCCCCAGCATTTT. It specifies CARSPSRLGQPQHF.

The V and J genes are TRBV7-2 and TRBJ1-4, with D maybe TRBD1 (5 bases). The CDR3 totals 15 residues. The germline V and J ends were trimmed by 6 bases and 2 bases, with 13 bases remaining between them. Looked up from germline, CDR1 is SGHTA and CDR2 is FQGNSA. The CDR3 DNA sequence: TGTGCCAGCAGTGAAACGGGACTGACTAATGAAAAACTGTTTTTT. Its translation: CASSETGLTNEKLFF.

The genes are TRBV7-2 and TRBJ2-7; TRBD2 might be the D (5 bases). Trimming cost V 3 bases and J 2 bases, with 8 bases left between them. Germline V gene data show CDR1 as SGHTA and CDR2 as FQGNSA. The CDR3 totals 13 residues. The CDR3 bases are TGTGCCAGCAGCTTCTACGGGACCTACGAGCAGTACTTC. Its translation is CASSFYGTYEQYF.

This clone has just one count. The chain carries TRBV11-2 and TRBJ2-3; D is unresolved. This CDR3 contains 17 residues. V was clipped by 2 bases and J by 2 bases, with 17 bases between them. Germline-derived CDR1 and CDR2 are SGHAT and FQNNGV. The CDR3 is CASSLMSAASNTDTQYF. CDR3 sequence (DNA): TGTGCCAGCAGCTTAATGTCGGCAGCATCGAACACAGATACGCAGTATTTT.

This clone is a singleton in its sample. The chain links TRBV19 to TRBJ2-2; D unresolved. CDR3 length: 11 amino acids. The V end lost 6 bases, the J end lost 9 bases, and 8 bases lay between the germline ends. The V gene's germline CDR1 is LNHDA and CDR2 SQIVND (reference sequence). CDR3 loop: CASRFDRELFF. CDR3 sequence (DNA): TGTGCCAGTAGATTCGACAGGGAGCTGTTTTTT.

This clone has only a few counts. As DNA, the CDR3 is TGTGCCAGCAGCGAACAATATGAAGCTTTCTTT. This gives the protein CASSEQYEAFF. The chain links TRBV2 to TRBJ1-1; D call uncertain. The CDR3 contains 11 residues. V gave up 6 bases and J gave up 7 bases, with 9 bases separating them. Germline V CDR1 and CDR2: SNHLY, FYNNEI.

The sample holds one count of this clone. The chain uses TRBV6-5 and TRBJ2-3, with D perhaps TRBD1 (5 bases). V lost 2 bases and J 1 base, leaving 7 bases between the germline ends. Germline-derived CDR1 and CDR2 are MNHEY and SVGAGI. The CDR3 consists of 14 residues. For the CDR3, the DNA is TGTGCCAGCAGTTACCAGGGCCGCACAGATACGCAGTATTTT. Translated: CASSYQGRTDTQYF.

The chain carries TRBV29-1 and TRBJ1-3; D call uncertain. The V gene lost 4 bases and the J gene lost 0 bases, with 7 bases spanning the gap. The germline gives CDR1 SQVTM, CDR2 ANQGSEA. This CDR3 contains 13 residues. The CDR3 sequence is CSVGLFSGNTIYF. CDR3 nucleotides: TGCAGCGTTGGGCTATTCTCTGGAAACACCATATATTTT.

Points on this clone: It is likely a read error, because the conserved phenylalanine at the end of the CDR3 is missing. It is unclear where the CDR3 begins or ends on the DNA, so no DNA is shown, and the CDR3 is as TCRdb lists it. The chain couples TRBV7-9 to TRBJ2-7. Germline-derived CDR1 and CDR2 are SEHNR and FQNEAQ (reference sequence). The CDR3 contains 9 residues when both ends are counted. This CDR3 is CASSKGSSP.

This clone was observed a handful of times. An end of the junction differs from the germline gene, which may be a read error. The V gene is TRBV6-1, the J gene TRBJ2-7; D gene uncertain. The CDR3 covers 13 residues. Germline loops: CDR1 MNHNS, CDR2 SASEGT. Here the CDR3 reads CASGVITARLGDF. CDR3 in DNA: TGTGCCAGCGGTGTCATTACAGCACGCTTGGGTGACTTC.

The chain joins TRBV12-5 to TRBJ2-7; TRBD1 matches at 7 bases. The CDR3 covers 14 residues. Germline CDR1 reads LGHNT; CDR2 reads FRNRAP. V gave up 5 bases and J gave up 9 bases; unmatched junction bases: 13. CDR3 amino acids: CASGLGTDLRSQYF. CDR3 DNA: TGTGCTAGTGGTCTAGGGACAGACCTACGGTCGCAGTACTTC.

J is TRBJ2-6 and V is TRBV7-8, with D perhaps matching TRBD1 or TRBD2 (6 bases each). The CDR3 loop spans 18 amino acids. The germline V gene has CDR1 SGHVS and CDR2 FQNEAQ. The ends were cut back, 1 base at V and 0 bases at J, with 13 bases in the middle. The CDR3 DNA is TGTGCCAGCAGCTTAGATACGGGGGCGAGCTCTGGGGCCAACGTCCTGACTTTC. It yields the protein CASSLDTGASSGANVLTF.

The chain joins TRBV11-2 to TRBJ1-1; 7 bases fit TRBD1. Germline CDR1 SGHAT, CDR2 FQNNGV. CDR3 size: 14 residues. After removal of 3 bases from V and 5 bases from J, the junction contained 6 bases not matched to a gene. The DNA for the CDR3 is TGTGCCAGCAGCTTCGGCCAGGGGGTTACTGAAGCTTTCTTT. Amino acids: CASSFGQGVTEAFF.

This clone was seen only once. The chain employs TRBV7-9 and TRBJ2-5; D remains ambiguous. Germline V gives CDR1 SEHNR, CDR2 FQNEAQ (reference sequence). Trimming pared 5 bases from V and 2 bases from J, leaving 15 bases between. This CDR3 has 15 amino acids. The CDR3 nucleotides read TGTGCCAGCAGCGAGGTGTGGCAAATTCAAGAGACCCAGTACTTC. Protein: CASSEVWQIQETQYF.

This clone was counted a single time. The chain's CDR3 is CASSWSEYQPQHF. The CDR3 DNA sequence: TGTGCCAGCAGCTGGTCCGAATATCAGCCCCAGCATTTT. V and J are TRBV7-2 and TRBJ1-5; D gene uncertain. Germline-derived CDR1 and CDR2 are SGHTA and FQGNSA. Trimming pared 4 bases from V and 5 bases from J, leaving 9 bases between. The CDR3 is 13 residues long.

The gene calls are TRBV5-6 and TRBJ1-1, with a tentative D call TRBD1 (6 bases). From germline, CDR1 is SGHDT and CDR2 YYEEEE. The CDR3 consists of 15 residues. V lost 2 bases, J lost 4 bases, and 15 bases lay in between. The CDR3 nucleotides read TGTGCCAGCAGCTTCCAGGGGTCCCCTAGCACTGAAGCTTTCTTT. Amino acids: CASSFQGSPSTEAFF.

This chain joins TRBV2 and TRBJ2-7; possibly TRBD2 for D (5 bases). V lost 8 bases and J 1 base, leaving 12 bases between the germline ends. This CDR3 is built from 13 residues. CDR1 and CDR2 from the germline V gene are SNHLY and FYNNEI. CDR3 nucleotides: TGTGCCAGCGGGTTTCGAGGGTCCTACGAGCAGTACTTC. This gives the protein CASGFRGSYEQYF.